This paragraph reports one TCR beta chain. Its target is not known. Described time point: approximately 12 months of natalizumab therapy. The sample comes from a study of multiple sclerosis patients with progressive multifocal leukoencephalopathy. General study findings and limits: Whether JC virus or general immunocompromise explains the findings remained unclear. PML-onset expanded TRB clones were detectable before and during natalizumab therapy.

The CDR3 spans 12 residues. The V end lost 3 bases, the J end lost 4 bases, and 5 bases lay between the germline ends. The germline gives CDR1 SGHRS, CDR2 YFSETQ. Produced via immunoSEQ multiplex PCR; TCRdb's table is partial and in-frame only. The table includes around 25,000 clones, less than 95% detected once. The source is a man aged 30 to 45 with multiple sclerosis. This specimen consisted of PBMCs, obtained from a patient treated with natalizumab. This chain connects TRBV5-1 to TRBJ2-1; no definite D call. The CDR3 spells CASSYAYNEQFF. The CDR3 bases are TGCGCCAGCAGCTACGCTTACAATGAGCAGTTCTTC.